This paragraph reports one T cell receptor (beta chain). Its antigen remains unidentified. Pooled in the analysis were second doses at about 4 or about 12 weeks. The data belong to a study of T cell responses to AZD1222 COVID-19 vaccine. Whole-study findings and limits: Sampling that yielded the repertoires occurred only after the peak T cell response. Donors skewed white British and female; clonal diversity was possibly underestimated.

Measured with immunoSEQ multiplex PCR; TCRdb has only the in-frame clones, and not every one. The sample comprises about 140,000 clones, roughly 91% of which are singletons, and approximately 3% rests with the top ten. This CDR3 contains 14 residues. From germline, CDR1 is SGHRS and CDR2 YFSETQ. V was pared by 5 bases and J by 3 bases, with 14 bases between. The gene calls are TRBV5-1 and TRBJ2-5, with TRBD1 as a possible D gene (6 bases). This receptor was identified in an adult who received the AZD1222 COVID-19 vaccine. The source was peripheral blood, collected 28 days after the second AZD1222 dose. For the CDR3, the DNA is TGCGCCAGCAGGCGTGCCGGGACAAAAGAGACCCAGTACTTC. This translates into CASRRAGTKETQYF.